The sequence of this T cell receptor beta chain was determined in a study of shared clonotypes between healthy human individuals. Study-level background: Three CD4 naive, three CD4 memory, two CD8 naive and one CD8 memory plate were used per donor.

Whole-study results and caveats: In four donors, around 5.5% of naive CD4 clonotypes appeared in common. The rarefaction results pointed to incomplete sorted-subset sequencing despite large depth.

Naive CD8 cells comprised CD45RO-negative, CCR7-positively selected cells, excluding terminally differentiated effector memory CD45RA+ cells. Some clones are missing from TCRdb's copy, which holds only in-frame ones; the method was immunoSEQ multiplex PCR. The sample records about 870,000 clones, 80% to 95% being singletons. A remark on this clone: Its target is not known.

Material for sequencing was naive CD8+ T cells sorted from blood. The TCR sequence derives from a man aged 30 to 45 in good health.

The CDR3: CAWSYQDEQFF. In DNA form, the CDR3 reads TGTGCCTGGAGTTACCAAGATGAGCAGTTCTTC. This chain uses TRBV30 with TRBJ2-1; D unresolved. V lost 2 bases and J lost 8, with 7 bases in between. This CDR3 has 11 amino acids. Germline V gene data show CDR1 as GTSNPN and CDR2 as SVGIG (reference sequence).